This T cell receptor (beta chain) emerged from a study of blood T cell repertoires in COVID-19. Study-level information: The origin of the acute and convalescent COVID-19 samples was the United States, Italy and Spain. The analysed material was cDNA or gDNA that came from T cells, B-cell-depleted T cells, or PBMCs.

Trimming pared 2 bases from V and 10 bases from J, leaving 12 bases between. Germline CDR1 and CDR2: MDHEN and SYDVKM. This CDR3 is 14 amino acids long. Original methodology: By means of reference gene primer amplification, nucleated cell counts were estimated. The data were produced by immunoSEQ multiplex PCR, yet TCRdb's version contains in-frame clones alone and is incomplete. V, J and clone size are taken as reported in that table, and D and trimming were inferred from the DNA itself. Among 80,000 or so clones listed, roughly 86% were seen once. The sequence was collected from a man between 60 and 70 years old with acute or convalescent COVID-19. The genes are TRBV28 and TRBJ1-6; D may be TRBD1 (5 bases). The sequenced sample was peripheral blood. The CDR3 DNA is TGTGCCAGCAGTTTACGGAGGGACGTGTCACCCCTCCACTTT. Translation gives CASSLRRDVSPLHF.